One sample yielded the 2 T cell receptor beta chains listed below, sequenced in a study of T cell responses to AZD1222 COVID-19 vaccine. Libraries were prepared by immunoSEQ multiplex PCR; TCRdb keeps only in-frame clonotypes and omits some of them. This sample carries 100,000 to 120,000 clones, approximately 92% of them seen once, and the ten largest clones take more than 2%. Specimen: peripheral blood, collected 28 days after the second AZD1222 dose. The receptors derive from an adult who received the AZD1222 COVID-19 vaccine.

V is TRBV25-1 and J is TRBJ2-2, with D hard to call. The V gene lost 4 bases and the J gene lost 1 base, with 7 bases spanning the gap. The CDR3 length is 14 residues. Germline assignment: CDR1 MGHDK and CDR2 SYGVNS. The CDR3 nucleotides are TGTGCCAGCAGTGGCCCGCGGAACACCGGGGAGCTGTTTTTT. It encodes CASSGPRNTGELFF.

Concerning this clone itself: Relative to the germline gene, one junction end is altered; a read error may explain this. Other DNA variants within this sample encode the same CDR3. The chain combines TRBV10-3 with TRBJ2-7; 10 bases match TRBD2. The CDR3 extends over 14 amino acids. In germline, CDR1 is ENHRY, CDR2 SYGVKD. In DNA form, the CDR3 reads TGTGCCATCAAGAGTAGCGGGGGGCCCTACGAACAGTACTTC. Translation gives CAIKSSGGPYEQYF.